This T cell receptor (beta chain) was identified in a study of cytomegalovirus exposure and HLA in healthy donors. Study in general: Of the donors genotyped, some 400 in all, about 81% fell in the Caucasian-associated ancestry cluster.

On this clone: Its target is unknown.

Primers: 60 Vbeta forward and 13 Jbeta reverse. Profiled with immunoSEQ multiplex PCR; TCRdb holds only in-frame clones, not every one. This sample's table has 85,000 to 110,000 clones. The study, taken as a whole, reports: It was likely that a cluster of highly shared sequence variants was a sequencing artifact. Some TCR beta chains (around 160 of them) were listed as cytomegalovirus-associated. A later analysis linked a missense DCLRE1C variant to TCR beta V- and J-gene trimming.

CDR1 and CDR2 from the germline V gene are SGHRS and YFSETQ. V was shortened by 4 bases and J by 7 bases, with 8 bases between the two germline ends. The CDR3 has 12 amino acids. This chain connects TRBV5-1 to TRBJ2-2; D remains unclear. The material sequenced was PBMCs. The source is a man aged 35-49 years in good health and CMV-seronegative. The DNA of the CDR3 is TGCGCCAGCAGCCCGACGGGCGGGGAGCTGTTTTTT. It yields the protein CASSPTGGELFF.